Listed below are T cell receptor beta chains from one sample, sequenced in a study of cytomegalovirus exposure and HLA in healthy donors. Using immunoSEQ multiplex PCR, the repertoire was profiled, and TCRdb retains in-frame clones only, with some absent. The sample includes over 200,000 clones, 82% seen only once; the top ten take roughly 6%. Sequencing input: PBMCs. All receptors come from a man aged 40-50 years in good health and CMV-seropositive. CDR3s include the opening cysteine and the closing phenylalanine or tryptophan. A D gene is named only where the DNA matches it firmly. Size is stated for part of the rows, as once, few or many counts, or as a class when the clone is expanded.

D: TRBD1; V: TRBV6-1; size: -; length: 13; J: TRBJ1-5; CDR3: CASSLGTDQPQHF; DNA: TGTGCCAGCAGCTTGGGGACAGACCAGCCCCAGCATTTT
D: TRBD1; V: TRBV4-1; size: -; length: 16; J: TRBJ2-2; CDR3: CASSQAGQGVAGELFF; DNA: TGCGCCAGCAGCCAGGCGGGACAGGGGGTCGCCGGGGAGCTGTTTTTT
D: TRBD2; V: TRBV5-5; size: -; length: 13; J: TRBJ2-3; CDR3: CASSPRTSATQYF; DNA: TGTGCCAGCAGCCCACGGACTAGCGCTACGCAGTATTTT
D: TRBD2; V: TRBV10-3; size: -; length: 20; J: TRBJ2-2; CDR3: CAISELGLAGGPMRTGELFF; DNA: TGTGCCATCAGTGAGTTGGGACTAGCGGGAGGGCCAATGAGGACCGGGGAGCTGTTTTTT
D: -; V: TRBV4-1; size: -; length: 13; J: TRBJ1-2; CDR3: CASSQGGTNGYTF; DNA: TGCGCCAGCAGCCAAGGGGGGACAAATGGCTACACCTTC
D: -; V: TRBV7-3; size: -; length: 12; J: TRBJ1-2; CDR3: CASSSGRELLTF; DNA: TGTGCCAGCAGCTCCGGCCGGGAATTACTCACCTTC
D: -; V: TRBV11-2; size: -; length: 13; J: TRBJ2-7; CDR3: CASTLIAAQGQYF; DNA: TGTGCCAGCACCCTAATAGCAGCCCAAGGGCAGTACTTC
D: TRBD1; V: TRBV7-9; size: -; length: 15; J: TRBJ1-5; CDR3: CASSPPDREPQPQHF; DNA: TGTGCCAGCAGCCCCCCCGACAGGGAGCCCCAGCCCCAGCATTTT
D: -; V: TRBV11-2; size: -; length: 16; J: TRBJ2-5; CDR3: CASSLEVKRGQETQYF; DNA: TGTGCCAGCAGCTTAGAAGTCAAGAGAGGTCAAGAGACCCAGTACTTC
D: TRBD2; V: TRBV6-1; size: -; length: 15; J: TRBJ2-1; CDR3: CASIKAGGLYNEQFF; DNA: TGTGCCAGCATTAAAGCGGGAGGGTTGTACAATGAGCAGTTCTTC
D: -; V: TRBV11-2; size: -; length: 18; J: TRBJ1-5; CDR3: CASSPKAGTTYSNQPQHF; DNA: TGTGCCAGCAGCCCAAAGGCAGGGACTACGTATAGCAATCAGCCCCAGCATTTT
D: -; V: TRBV4-1; size: few; length: 15; J: TRBJ2-4; CDR3: CASSQESVTKNIQYF; DNA: TGCGCCAGCAGCCAAGAGTCAGTAACAAAAAACATTCAGTACTTC
D: -; V: TRBV5-1; size: -; length: 15; J: TRBJ1-4; CDR3: CASSLNHRPNEKLFF; DNA: TGCGCCAGCAGCTTGAATCACAGACCAAATGAAAAACTGTTTTTT
D: TRBD2; V: TRBV29-1; size: -; length: 14; J: TRBJ2-5; CDR3: CSVEPGLAGETQYF; DNA: TGCAGCGTCGAGCCGGGACTAGCGGGAGAGACCCAGTACTTC
D: TRBD2; V: TRBV4-2; size: -; length: 16; J: TRBJ2-1; CDR3: CASSQEELAGNNEQFF; DNA: TGTGCCAGCAGCCAAGAAGAACTAGCGGGAAACAATGAGCAGTTCTTC
D: -; V: TRBV7-3; size: -; length: 15; J: TRBJ2-7; CDR3: CASSPTASSPYEQYF; DNA: TGTGCCAGCAGCCCAACGGCTAGCTCCCCCTACGAGCAGTACTTC
D: TRBD1; V: TRBV27; size: once; length: 17; J: TRBJ1-2; CDR3: CASRLTGQATREYGYTF; DNA: TGTGCCAGCAGACTCACAGGACAGGCGACGAGGGAGTATGGCTACACCTTC
D: -; V: TRBV7-8; size: -; length: 15; J: TRBJ1-5; CDR3: CASSLGGAGYQPQHF; DNA: TGTGCCAGCAGCTTAGGTGGAGCGGGTTATCAGCCCCAGCATTTT
D: TRBD2; V: TRBV18; size: -; length: 17; J: TRBJ2-7; CDR3: CASSPERGTSKSGEQYF; DNA: TGTGCCAGCTCACCCGAGAGGGGGACTAGCAAGTCGGGGGAGCAGTACTTC
D: TRBD2; V: TRBV10-3; size: -; length: 14; J: TRBJ2-5; CDR3: CAISELGTSGTQYF; DNA: TGTGCCATCAGTGAGTTGGGGACTAGCGGGACCCAGTACTTC
D: -; V: TRBV19; size: -; length: 15; J: TRBJ2-7; CDR3: CASSTTGPLYYEQYF; DNA: TGTGCCAGTAGTACTACAGGGCCCCTATACTACGAGCAGTACTTC
D: TRBD1; V: TRBV2; size: -; length: 16; J: TRBJ1-1; CDR3: CASMKDLNRGGTEAFF; DNA: TGTGCCAGCATGAAGGACCTGAACAGGGGAGGTACTGAAGCTTTCTTT